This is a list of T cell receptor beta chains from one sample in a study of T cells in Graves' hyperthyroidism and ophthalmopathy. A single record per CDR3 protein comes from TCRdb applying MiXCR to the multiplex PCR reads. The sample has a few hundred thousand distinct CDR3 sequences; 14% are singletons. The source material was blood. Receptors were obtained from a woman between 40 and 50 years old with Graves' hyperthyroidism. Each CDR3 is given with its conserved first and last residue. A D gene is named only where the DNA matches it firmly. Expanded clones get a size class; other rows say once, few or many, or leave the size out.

CDR3 protein: CSARVSRTRVNEQFF
CDR3 DNA: TGCAGTGCTAGAGTCTCACGGACTAGGGTGAATGAGCAGTTCTTC
clone size: many
J gene: TRBJ2-1
D gene: TRBD2
V gene: TRBV20-1

CDR3 protein: CASRTDNQPQHF
CDR3 DNA: TGTGCCAGTAGGACAGATAATCAGCCCCAGCATTTT
clone size: NA
J gene: TRBJ1-5
D gene: NA
V gene: TRBV19

CDR3 protein: CASVGSGKAETQYF
CDR3 DNA: TGTGCCAGCGTCGGTAGCGGGAAGGCAGAGACCCAGTACTTC
clone size: NA
J gene: TRBJ2-5
D gene: TRBD2
V gene: TRBV28

CDR3 protein: CATKGAAGEQFF
CDR3 DNA: TGTGCCACCAAGGGGGCAGCGGGTGAGCAGTTCTTC
clone size: many
J gene: TRBJ2-1
D gene: NA
V gene: TRBV24-1

CDR3 protein: CASSPSYRDEQYF
CDR3 DNA: TGTGCCAGCAGCCCGAGCTACAGGGACGAGCAGTACTTC
clone size: NA
J gene: TRBJ2-7
D gene: NA
V gene: TRBV11-2

CDR3 protein: CASSSVVTGELFF
CDR3 DNA: TGTGCCAGCAGTTCTGTCGTCACCGGGGAGCTGTTTTTT
clone size: NA
J gene: TRBJ2-2
D gene: NA
V gene: TRBV6-1

CDR3 protein: CAWRNGKNTGELFF
CDR3 DNA: TGTGCCTGGAGGAACGGCAAAAACACCGGGGAGCTGTTTTTT
clone size: few
J gene: TRBJ2-2
D gene: NA
V gene: TRBV30

CDR3 protein: CASSSTTRGTEAFF
CDR3 DNA: TGTGCCAGCAGTTCCACAACCCGTGGAACTGAAGCTTTCTTT
clone size: many
J gene: TRBJ1-1
D gene: NA
V gene: TRBV2

CDR3 protein: CASRRTSGVYEQYF
CDR3 DNA: TGTGCCAGCAGGAGGACTAGCGGGGTCTACGAGCAGTACTTC
clone size: few
J gene: TRBJ2-7
D gene: TRBD2
V gene: TRBV28

CDR3 protein: CASSLRRYSGAAFRETQYF
CDR3 DNA: TGTGCCAGCAGCTTAAGGAGATATAGCGGGGCCGCGTTTCGGGAGACCCAGTACTTC
clone size: many
J gene: TRBJ2-5
D gene: TRBD2
V gene: TRBV11-2

CDR3 protein: CASSPEGGWSTEAFF
CDR3 DNA: TGCGCCAGCAGCCCGGAGGGGGGATGGAGCACTGAAGCTTTCTTT
clone size: many
J gene: TRBJ1-1
D gene: NA
V gene: TRBV5-1

CDR3 protein: CSVRQGNSNQPQHF
CDR3 DNA: TGCAGCGTTCGACAGGGGAATAGCAATCAGCCCCAGCATTTT
clone size: many
J gene: TRBJ1-5
D gene: TRBD1
V gene: TRBV29-1

CDR3 protein: CASRGQVSQPQHF
CDR3 DNA: TGTGCCAGTAGGGGACAGGTCTCACAGCCCCAGCATTTT
clone size: NA
J gene: TRBJ1-5
D gene: TRBD1
V gene: TRBV19

CDR3 protein: CASSPDLILAGGPTGELFF
CDR3 DNA: TGTGCCAGCAGCCCAGATCTAATACTAGCGGGAGGGCCGACCGGGGAGCTGTTTTTT
clone size: NA
J gene: TRBJ2-2
D gene: TRBD2
V gene: TRBV13

CDR3 protein: CASTLQGATNEKLFF
CDR3 DNA: TGTGCCAGTACCTTACAGGGGGCTACTAATGAAAAACTGTTTTTT
clone size: NA
J gene: TRBJ1-4
D gene: TRBD1
V gene: TRBV19

CDR3 protein: CASSHPGEGLADTQYF
CDR3 DNA: TGCGCCAGCAGCCACCCCGGGGAGGGCCTAGCAGATACGCAGTATTTT
clone size: few
J gene: TRBJ2-3
D gene: TRBD2
V gene: TRBV4-1

CDR3 protein: CASSLVEAFF
CDR3 DNA: TGTGCCAGCAGCTTGGTCGAAGCTTTCTTT
clone size: NA
J gene: TRBJ1-1
D gene: NA
V gene: TRBV5-8

CDR3 protein: CASSYSAVKETQYF
CDR3 DNA: TGTGCCAGCAGTTACTCGGCCGTGAAAGAGACCCAGTACTTC
clone size: NA
J gene: TRBJ2-5
D gene: NA
V gene: TRBV6-5

CDR3 protein: CAISEPHRRTNTGELFF
CDR3 DNA: TGTGCCATCAGTGAGCCCCATAGGAGGACGAACACCGGGGAGCTGTTTTTT
clone size: NA
J gene: TRBJ2-2
D gene: NA
V gene: TRBV10-3

CDR3 protein: CASSLVLRSSYNEQFF
CDR3 DNA: TGTGCCAGCAGCTTAGTGTTAAGGAGCTCCTACAATGAGCAGTTCTTC
clone size: few
J gene: TRBJ2-1
D gene: NA
V gene: TRBV7-8

CDR3 protein: CASEGGQYF
CDR3 DNA: TGTGCCAGCGAAGGGGGGCAGTACTTC
clone size: NA
J gene: TRBJ2-7
D gene: NA
V gene: TRBV28

CDR3 protein: CASSPRREVNYGYTF
CDR3 DNA: TGTGCCAGTAGTCCGAGACGGGAAGTTAACTATGGCTACACCTTC
clone size: once
J gene: TRBJ1-2
D gene: NA
V gene: TRBV19

CDR3 protein: CSAGTGNSYEQYF
CDR3 DNA: TGCAGTGCCGGGACAGGCAACTCCTACGAGCAGTACTTC
clone size: many
J gene: TRBJ2-7
D gene: TRBD1
V gene: TRBV20-1